Sequencing of this TCR beta chain was carried out in a study of early T cells in non-severe SARS-CoV-2 infection. Study-wide context: The input, bulk RNA from unsorted whole blood, was sequenced, and chains were unpaired. The study, taken as a whole, reports: Using VDJdb, the matching emphasized anti-spike CD8 responses while missing private and CD4 specificities.

Turning to this clonotype: The target antigen is unknown.

The germline CDR1 and CDR2 sequences are SGHAT and FQNNGV. CDR3 length: 15 residues. The germline V and J ends were trimmed by 2 bases and 10 bases, with 15 bases remaining between them. In the library, individual cDNA molecules carried attached unique molecular identifiers. Each CDR3 protein gets one entry after TCRdb re-called the 5' RACE reads with MiXCR. The table records fewer than 80,000 distinct CDR3 sequences, over 10% of them present only once. This TCR derives from an adult who was a healthcare worker with PCR-confirmed SARS-CoV-2 infection or an uninfected control (not recorded which). Sequenced sample: whole blood. V and J are TRBV11-2 and TRBJ1-6; D uncertain. CDR3 loop: CASSLRLGFESPLHF. The DNA for the CDR3 is TGTGCCAGCAGCTTAAGGTTAGGATTTGAATCACCCCTCCACTTT.